A selection of T cell receptor beta chains follows, all from one sample in a study of blood T cell repertoires in COVID-19. Here immunoSEQ multiplex PCR was the method, and the copy in TCRdb shows in-frame clones only, minus some. The profile shows around 270,000 clones, 84% of them singletons. The sequenced material came from peripheral blood. Source of these receptors: a woman between 40 and 55 years old who had recovered from COVID-19. CDR3s leave out the opening cysteine and the closing phenylalanine or tryptophan.

j_call v_call cdr3_aa
TRBJ2-1 TRBV2 ASNGQGGHNEQF
TRBJ1-2 TRBV6-6 ASSYRRDSGYGYT
TRBJ2-7 TRBV7-2 ASSLEGDYEQY
TRBJ2-7 TRBV5-1 ASSLDSGVGEQY
TRBJ2-1 TRBV14 ASSPYQRGQF
TRBJ1-6 TRBV12-3/TRBV12-4 ASSLDAGSPLH
TRBJ2-5 TRBV5-1 ASRRQTGGVQETQY
TRBJ2-5 TRBV3-1/TRBV3-2 ASSQRQPQETQY
TRBJ2-1 TRBV5-1 ASSLLVSRGGQF
TRBJ1-1 TRBV19 ASSIPILAGGASAF
TRBJ1-4 TRBV27 ASASLKTDTFNEKLF
TRBJ1-1 TRBV12-3/TRBV12-4 ASSSFAGTEAF
TRBJ2-7 TRBV10-3 AISSPGVAGRNEQY
TRBJ2-2 TRBV29-1 SVRTGVGELF
TRBJ1-1 TRBV7-9 ASSSGGVSVTEAF
TRBJ2-1 TRBV7-2 ASSSGQGVYNEQF
TRBJ2-3 TRBV6-4 ASSVDAGGGTDTQY
TRBJ2-7 TRBV28 ASTGTGGEKRYEQY
TRBJ1-2 TRBV7-2 ASSLGQHYGYT
TRBJ2-1 TRBV4-1 ASSQDSRGGYNEQF
TRBJ1-4 TRBV25-1 ASSTDRQNEKLF
TRBJ2-3 TRBV4-2 ASSQEGEVRNTQY
TRBJ1-1 TRBV19 AAGSYTEAF
TRBJ1-1 TRBV2 ASSESGTGNTEAF
TRBJ1-1 TRBV5-1 ASRLTLRDRGPTSPEAF
TRBJ1-6 TRBV30 AWSGGGSSYNSPLH
TRBJ2-7 TRBV5-1 ASSFRGLAYEQY
TRBJ1-1 TRBV28 ASIPWRGNTEAF
TRBJ2-2 TRBV27 ASSTSNTGELF
TRBJ2-2 TRBV10-3 AIRTTGTGTNTGELF
TRBJ2-5 TRBV29-1 SAVYTTDRSPQETQY
TRBJ2-1 TRBV7-3 ASSFGGNNEQF
TRBJ2-7 TRBV5-4 ASSLGYVNGGEQY
TRBJ2-5 TRBV5-1 ASSLMGPAETQY
TRBJ2-1 TRBV16 ASSQGATNEQF
TRBJ1-5 TRBV28 ASSMGQNQPQH
TRBJ2-7 TRBV5-1 ASSLFTGPYEQY
TRBJ1-1 TRBV28 ASSSQGAGAF
TRBJ2-7 TRBV2 ASSEGRTPSYEQY
TRBJ1-5 TRBV6-5 ASTQGHSAVQPQH
TRBJ1-1 TRBV2 ASRIRQNTEAF
TRBJ2-7 TRBV18 ASSPSQGPYEQY
TRBJ1-1 TRBV18 ASSTAEGAEAF
TRBJ2-1 TRBV5-1 ASSLAGGSFSSYNEQF
TRBJ1-1 TRBV2 ASGDGAAGVMKAF